The rows below give T cell receptor beta chains drawn from one sample of a study of cytomegalovirus exposure and HLA in healthy donors. Method: immunoSEQ multiplex PCR; TCRdb's copy keeps in-frame clones and lacks some. The sample comprises about 110,000 clones, approximately 70% of which are singletons, and about 8.4% rests with the top ten. What was sequenced was PBMCs. These TCRs come from a middle-aged man in good health and CMV-seronegative. Each CDR3 is given with its conserved first and last residue. The D gene is left open where the match is weak. Size is omitted from some rows. Given values are once, few, many or a class for expanded clones.

D gene	clone size	V gene	J gene	CDR3 DNA	CDR3 protein
TRBD1	.	TRBV7-8	TRBJ2-7	TGTGCCAGCAGCTTCCTGCAGGGGGCAAACGAGCAGTACTTC	CASSFLQGANEQYF
.	.	TRBV19	TRBJ2-5	TGTGCCAGTAGTGTCAGGGGCGAGACCCAGTACTTC	CASSVRGETQYF
.	.	TRBV11-2	TRBJ2-5	TGTGCCAGCAGCTTAGGCTATAGTGAGACCCAGTACTTC	CASSLGYSETQYF
.	few	TRBV4-3	TRBJ2-3	TGCGCCAGCAGCCCAGACCACGGAGCAGATACGCAGTATTTT	CASSPDHGADTQYF
.	.	TRBV5-6	TRBJ2-3	TGTGCCAGCACGCTGGCGGGATCAGGGAGCGCAGATACGCAGTATTTT	CASTLAGSGSADTQYF
.	.	TRBV4-3	TRBJ1-1	TGCGCCAGCAGCCAAGAAAGGGGCGTCACTGAAGCTTTCTTT	CASSQERGVTEAFF
.	few	TRBV4-3	TRBJ2-5	TGCGCCAGCAGCCAAGAGTGGCGGCTCCAAGAGACCCAGTACTTC	CASSQEWRLQETQYF
.	.	TRBV6-1	TRBJ1-3	TGTGCCAGCAGTGAAAGGGAGGGCCAGGCTGGAAACACCATATATTTT	CASSEREGQAGNTIYF
.	few	TRBV27	TRBJ1-5	TGTGCCAGCAGCCTGACAGGCTTCAATCAGCCCCAGCATTTT	CASSLTGFNQPQHF
.	few	TRBV12-2	TRBJ1-1	TGTGCAAGTCGCTTAGCGATATTTGGGGGGACTGAAGCTTTCTTT	CASRLAIFGGTEAFF
TRBD1	.	TRBV30	TRBJ1-5	TGTGCCTGGAGTGTAGGGACAGGGCCTCGAAATCAGCCCCAGCATTTT	CAWSVGTGPRNQPQHF
.	.	TRBV7-2	TRBJ2-7	TGTGCCAGCAGCCCGGGTGATAGCTCCTACGAGCAGTACTTC	CASSPGDSSYEQYF
TRBD1	.	TRBV5-1	TRBJ2-7	TGCGCCAGCGATCCGGGACAGGGCTCCTACGAGCAGTACTTC	CASDPGQGSYEQYF
.	few	TRBV10-2	TRBJ1-4	TGCGCCAGCAGTGACAGGGGTACTAATGAAAAACTGTTTTTT	CASSDRGTNEKLFF
TRBD1	.	TRBV5-4	TRBJ2-7	TGTGCCAGCAGCTCCGCCGGGACAGGACCCTACGAGCAGTACTTC	CASSSAGTGPYEQYF
TRBD1	once	TRBV30	TRBJ2-7	TGTGCCTGGAGTAAGGCGGGACAGGTCTACGAGCAGTACTTC	CAWSKAGQVYEQYF
TRBD2	.	TRBV7-3	TRBJ2-3	TGTGCCAGCAGCTTTGCGGGGGGGCGGACAGATACGCAGTATTTT	CASSFAGGRTDTQYF
.	.	TRBV4-3	TRBJ1-1	TGCGCCAGCAGCCAAGATCGTTTTAGGGAGGTGAACACTGAAGCTTTCTTT	CASSQDRFREVNTEAFF
.	.	TRBV7-7	TRBJ2-7	TGTGCTAGCAGCTTAGATTCACAGTCGTACGAGCAGTACTTC	CASSLDSQSYEQYF
.	.	TRBV19	TRBJ1-1	TGTGCCAGTAGTATGTGGGGGCCCCTGGGCACTGAAGCTTTCTTT	CASSMWGPLGTEAFF
.	.	TRBV14	TRBJ1-2	TGTGCCAGCAGCCCTCTAACAGGGATCGGCGGCTACACCTTC	CASSPLTGIGGYTF
TRBD1	.	TRBV19	TRBJ1-5	TGTGCCCGTAGTATGGCACAGGGGTTTAGCAATCAGCCCCAGCATTTT	CARSMAQGFSNQPQHF
TRBD2	.	TRBV5-4	TRBJ2-2	TGTGCCAGCAGCCGGGGGGGGTCCCCCCGGGGGGAGCTGTTTTTT	CASSRGGSPRGELFF
.	.	TRBV28	TRBJ1-3	TGTGCCACCGGACACCCGAACAGGGTCATAGACGGAAACACCATATATTTT	CATGHPNRVIDGNTIYF
.	few	TRBV9	TRBJ1-3	TGTGCCAGCAGCGTTGACAATTTCTCTGGAAACACCATATATTTT	CASSVDNFSGNTIYF